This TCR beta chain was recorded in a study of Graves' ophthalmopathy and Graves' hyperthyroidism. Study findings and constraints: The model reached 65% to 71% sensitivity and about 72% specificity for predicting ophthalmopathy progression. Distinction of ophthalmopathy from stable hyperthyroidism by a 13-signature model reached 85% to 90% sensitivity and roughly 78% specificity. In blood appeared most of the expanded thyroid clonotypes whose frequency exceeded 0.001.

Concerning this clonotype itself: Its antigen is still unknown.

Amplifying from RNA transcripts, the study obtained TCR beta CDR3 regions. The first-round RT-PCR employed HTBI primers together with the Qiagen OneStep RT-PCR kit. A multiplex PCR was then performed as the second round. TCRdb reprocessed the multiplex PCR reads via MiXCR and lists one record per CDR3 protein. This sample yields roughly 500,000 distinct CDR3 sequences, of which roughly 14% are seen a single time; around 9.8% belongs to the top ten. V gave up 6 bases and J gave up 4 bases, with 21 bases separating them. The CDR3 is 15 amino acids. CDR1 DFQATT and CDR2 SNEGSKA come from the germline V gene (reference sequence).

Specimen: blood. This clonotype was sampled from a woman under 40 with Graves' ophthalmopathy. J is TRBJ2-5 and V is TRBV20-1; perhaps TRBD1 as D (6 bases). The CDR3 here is CSAPPGTLRGETQYF. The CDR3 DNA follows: TGCAGTGCCCCACCCGGGACACTTCGAGGAGAGACCCAGTACTTC.